The TCR beta chain under discussion was sequenced for a study of identical twins. TCRdb re-derived calls from the 5' RACE reads in MiXCR, one entry per CDR3 protein. This table holds 750,000 to 950,000 distinct CDR3 sequences, roughly 12% found once. The ends were cut back, 0 bases at V and 1 base at J, with 7 bases in the middle. The CDR3 has 14 residues. Germline values: CDR1 SGHVS, CDR2 FQNEAQ. This clonotype was picked up a small number of times. The same sample was also used in a study of yellow fever vaccine responses in identical twins.

The material sequenced was PBMCs. The receptor comes from a woman aged 18 to 35 in good health. The chain joins TRBV7-8 to TRBJ2-7; D remains unclear. The CDR3 here is CASSLALRSYEQYF. The CDR3 DNA reads as TGTGCCAGCAGCTTAGCGCTTCGGTCCTACGAGCAGTACTTC.